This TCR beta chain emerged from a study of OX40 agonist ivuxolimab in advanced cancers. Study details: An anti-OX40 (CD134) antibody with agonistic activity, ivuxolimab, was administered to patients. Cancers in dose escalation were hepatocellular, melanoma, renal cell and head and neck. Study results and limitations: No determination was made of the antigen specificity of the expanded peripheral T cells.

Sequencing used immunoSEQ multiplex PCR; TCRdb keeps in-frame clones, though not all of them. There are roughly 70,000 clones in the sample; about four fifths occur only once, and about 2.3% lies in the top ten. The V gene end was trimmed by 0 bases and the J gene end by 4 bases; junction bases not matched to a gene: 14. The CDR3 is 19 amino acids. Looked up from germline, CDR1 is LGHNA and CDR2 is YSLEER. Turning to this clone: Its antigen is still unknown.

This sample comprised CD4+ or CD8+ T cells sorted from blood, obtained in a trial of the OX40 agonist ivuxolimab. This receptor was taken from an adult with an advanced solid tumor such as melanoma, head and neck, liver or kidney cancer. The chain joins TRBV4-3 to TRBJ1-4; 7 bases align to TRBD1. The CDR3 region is CASSQDFRQGRGNNEKLFF. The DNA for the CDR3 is TGCGCCAGCAGCCAAGATTTCCGACAGGGTCGGGGGAATAATGAAAAACTGTTTTTT.